This T cell receptor (beta chain) appears in the sequencing data of a study of blood T cells in healthy people across ages. Findings and limits, study-wide: Higher diversity and more naive CD4+ cells were features of long-lived donors, compared to aged donors.

Next came a second PCR, run for about 7 to 12 cycles, which used a sample-barcoded 5' primer along with a J-beta primer mix. All samples gave at least 2.5 million CDR3-containing paired-end reads. TCRdb recomputed calls from the 5' RACE reads with MiXCR, one row per CDR3 protein. This table has about 800,000 distinct CDR3 sequences, approximately 25% appearing once. About this clonotype itself: Antigen: not known.

The sample also formed part of further work on T cells of mothers and their children.

Specimen: blood. This clonotype was obtained from a boy younger than 18 in good health.

CDR3 region: CASSLASAPNALAEAFF. The CDR3, as DNA: TGTGCCAGCAGTCTAGCCTCAGCACCCAATGCACTGGCTGAAGCTTTCTTT. The chain is built from TRBV28 and TRBJ1-1, with D hard to call. Trimming took 5 bases from V and 6 from J, leaving 25 bases between them. Germline V gene sequence: CDR1 MDHEN, CDR2 SYDVKM. CDR3 length: 17 amino acids.